This T cell receptor (beta chain) was profiled in a study of T cell responses to AZD1222 COVID-19 vaccine. Broader study findings: Spike-specific TCR breadth and depth both grew after two AZD1222 doses.

The repertoire was sequenced with immunoSEQ multiplex PCR; TCRdb's copy has only in-frame clones and lacks some. The sample yields around 100,000 clones, roughly nine tenths seen once. With respect to this clone: As yet, its antigen is unknown.

The germline V gene encodes CDR1 SNHLY and CDR2 FYNNEI. The V and J ends lost 3 bases and 4 bases respectively, with 12 bases between them. This CDR3 contains 14 residues. The source was peripheral blood, collected on day 0 of AZD1222 vaccination. The clonotype comes from an adult in good health. V gene TRBV2 combines with J gene TRBJ1-2; D is possibly TRBD1 (5 bases). Here the CDR3 reads CASSDEGDSYGYTF. The CDR3 coding sequence is TGTGCCAGCAGTGACGAGGGAGACAGCTATGGCTACACCTTC.